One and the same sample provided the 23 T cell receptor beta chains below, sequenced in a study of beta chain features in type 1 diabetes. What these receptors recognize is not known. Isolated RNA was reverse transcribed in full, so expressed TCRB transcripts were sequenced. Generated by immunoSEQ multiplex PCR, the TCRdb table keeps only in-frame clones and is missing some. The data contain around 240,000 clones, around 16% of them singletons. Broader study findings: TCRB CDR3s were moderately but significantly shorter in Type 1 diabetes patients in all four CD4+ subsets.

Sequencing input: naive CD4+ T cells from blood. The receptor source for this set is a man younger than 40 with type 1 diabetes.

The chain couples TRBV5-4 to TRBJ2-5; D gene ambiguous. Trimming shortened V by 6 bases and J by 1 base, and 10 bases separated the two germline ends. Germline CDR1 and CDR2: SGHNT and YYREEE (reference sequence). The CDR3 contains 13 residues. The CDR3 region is CASTLTSQETQYF. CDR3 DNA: TGTGCCAGCACCCTTACTTCCCAAGAGACCCAGTACTTC.

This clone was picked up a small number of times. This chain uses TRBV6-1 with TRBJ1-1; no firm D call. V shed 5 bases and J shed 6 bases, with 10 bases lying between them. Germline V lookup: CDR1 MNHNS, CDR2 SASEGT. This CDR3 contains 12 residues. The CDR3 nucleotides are TGTGCCAGCAGTACCTGGACCGCTGAAGCTTTCTTT. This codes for CASSTWTAEAFF.

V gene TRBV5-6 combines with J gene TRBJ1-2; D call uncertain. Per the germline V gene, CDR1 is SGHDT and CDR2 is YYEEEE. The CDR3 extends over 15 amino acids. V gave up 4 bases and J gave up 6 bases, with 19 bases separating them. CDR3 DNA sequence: TGTGCCAGCAGCCGGCCCCTGCCCGCCGGGGATGGCTACACCTTC. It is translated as CASSRPLPAGDGYTF.

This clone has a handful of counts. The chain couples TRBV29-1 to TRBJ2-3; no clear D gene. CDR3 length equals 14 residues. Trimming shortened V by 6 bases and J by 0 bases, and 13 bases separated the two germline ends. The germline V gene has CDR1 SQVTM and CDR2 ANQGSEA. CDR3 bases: TGCAGCGTCTCGATACTCCATAGCACAGATACGCAGTATTTT. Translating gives CSVSILHSTDTQYF.

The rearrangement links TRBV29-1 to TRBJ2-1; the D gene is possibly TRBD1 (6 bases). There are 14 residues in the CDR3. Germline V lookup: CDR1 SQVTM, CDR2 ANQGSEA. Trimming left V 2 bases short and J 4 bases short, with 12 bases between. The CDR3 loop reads CSVEHGTGYNEQFF. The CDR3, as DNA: TGCAGCGTTGAACACGGAACAGGGTACAATGAGCAGTTCTTC.

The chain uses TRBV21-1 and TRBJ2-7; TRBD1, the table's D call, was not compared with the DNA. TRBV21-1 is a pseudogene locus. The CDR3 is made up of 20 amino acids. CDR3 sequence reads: CASSIYSGTGLPRFFGEQYF. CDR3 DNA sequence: TGTGCCAGCAGCATCTATTCCGGGACAGGGCTTCCACGGTTCTTCGGCGAGCAGTACTTC.

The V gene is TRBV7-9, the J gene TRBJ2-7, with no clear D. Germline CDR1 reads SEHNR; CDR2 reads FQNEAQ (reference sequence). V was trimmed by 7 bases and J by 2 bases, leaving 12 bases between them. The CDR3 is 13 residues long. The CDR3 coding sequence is TGTGCCAGCACCCGCGACGGAACCTACGAGCAGTACTTC. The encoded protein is CASTRDGTYEQYF.

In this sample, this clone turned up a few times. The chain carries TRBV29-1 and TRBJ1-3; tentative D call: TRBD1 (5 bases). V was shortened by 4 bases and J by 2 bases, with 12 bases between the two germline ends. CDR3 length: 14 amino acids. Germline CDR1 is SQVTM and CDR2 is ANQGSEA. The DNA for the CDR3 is TGCAGCGTTGGGTCTGGAGGGGCTGGAAACACCATATATTTT. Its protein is CSVGSGGAGNTIYF.

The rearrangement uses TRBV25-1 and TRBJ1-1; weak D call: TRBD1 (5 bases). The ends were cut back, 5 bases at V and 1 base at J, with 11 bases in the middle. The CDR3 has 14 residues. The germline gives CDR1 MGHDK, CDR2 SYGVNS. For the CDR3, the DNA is TGTGCCAGCAGTAAGGGGCTGAAGAACACTGAAGCTTTCTTT. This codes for CASSKGLKNTEAFF. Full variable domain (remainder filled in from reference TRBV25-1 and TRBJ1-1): EADIYQTPRYLVIGTGKKITLECSQTMGHDKMYWYQQDPGMELHLIHYSYGVNSTEKGDLSSESTVSRIRTEHFPLTLESARPSHTSQYLCASSKGLKNTEAFFGQGTRLTVV.

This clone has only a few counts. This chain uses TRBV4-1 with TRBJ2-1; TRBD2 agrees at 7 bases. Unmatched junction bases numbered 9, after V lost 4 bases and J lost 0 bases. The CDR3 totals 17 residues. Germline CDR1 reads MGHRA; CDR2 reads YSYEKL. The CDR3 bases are TGCGCCAGCAGCCCATACCCGCCGGGAGGCTCCTACAATGAGCAGTTCTTC. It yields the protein CASSPYPPGGSYNEQFF.

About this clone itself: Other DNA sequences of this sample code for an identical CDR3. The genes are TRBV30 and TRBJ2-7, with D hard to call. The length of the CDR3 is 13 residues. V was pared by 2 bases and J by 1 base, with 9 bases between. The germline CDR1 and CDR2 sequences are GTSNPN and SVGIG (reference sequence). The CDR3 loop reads CAWSWGTSYEQYF. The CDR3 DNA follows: TGTGCCTGGAGTTGGGGAACGTCCTACGAGCAGTACTTC.

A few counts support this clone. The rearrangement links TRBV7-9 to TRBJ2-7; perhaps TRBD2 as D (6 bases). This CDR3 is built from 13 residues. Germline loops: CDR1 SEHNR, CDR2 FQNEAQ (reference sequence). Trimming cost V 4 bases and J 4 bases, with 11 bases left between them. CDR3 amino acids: CASSSQGGYEQYF. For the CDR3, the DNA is TGTGCCAGCAGCTCTCAGGGAGGATACGAGCAGTACTTC. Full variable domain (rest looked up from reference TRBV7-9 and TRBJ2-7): DTGVSQNPRHKITKRGQNVTFRCDPISEHNRLYWYRQTLGQGPEFLTYFQNEAQLEKSRLLSDRFSAERPKGSFSTLEIQRTEQGDSAMYLCASSSQGGYEQYFGPGTRLTVT.

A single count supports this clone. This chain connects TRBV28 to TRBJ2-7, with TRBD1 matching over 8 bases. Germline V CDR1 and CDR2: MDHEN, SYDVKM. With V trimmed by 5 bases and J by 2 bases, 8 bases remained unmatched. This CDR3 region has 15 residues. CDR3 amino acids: CASSPFGQGPYEQYF. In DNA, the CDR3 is TGTGCCAGCAGTCCCTTCGGACAGGGTCCCTACGAGCAGTACTTC.

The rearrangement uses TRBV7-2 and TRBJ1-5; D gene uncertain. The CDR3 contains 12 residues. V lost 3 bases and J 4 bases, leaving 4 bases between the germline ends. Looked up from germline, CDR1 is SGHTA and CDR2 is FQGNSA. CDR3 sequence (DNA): TGTGCCAGCAGCTTGGGGAATCAGCCCCAGCATTTT. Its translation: CASSLGNQPQHF.

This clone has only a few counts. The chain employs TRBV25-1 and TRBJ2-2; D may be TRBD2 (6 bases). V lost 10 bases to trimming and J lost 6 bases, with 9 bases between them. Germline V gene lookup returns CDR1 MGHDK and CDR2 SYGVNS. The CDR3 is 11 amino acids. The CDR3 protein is CATSGAGELFF. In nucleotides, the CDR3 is TGTGCCACCTCGGGGGCCGGGGAGCTGTTTTTT.

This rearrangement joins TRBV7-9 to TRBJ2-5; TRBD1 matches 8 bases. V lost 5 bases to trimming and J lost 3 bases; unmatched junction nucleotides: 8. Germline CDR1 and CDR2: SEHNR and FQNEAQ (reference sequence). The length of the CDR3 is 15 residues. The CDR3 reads CASSLSRTGKETQYF. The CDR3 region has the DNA TGTGCCAGCAGCCTCTCCCGGACAGGGAAAGAGACCCAGTACTTC. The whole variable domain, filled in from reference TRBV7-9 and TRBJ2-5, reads DTGVSQNPRHKITKRGQNVTFRCDPISEHNRLYWYRQTLGQGPEFLTYFQNEAQLEKSRLLSDRFSAERPKGSFSTLEIQRTEQGDSAMYLCASSLSRTGKETQYFGPGTRLLVL.

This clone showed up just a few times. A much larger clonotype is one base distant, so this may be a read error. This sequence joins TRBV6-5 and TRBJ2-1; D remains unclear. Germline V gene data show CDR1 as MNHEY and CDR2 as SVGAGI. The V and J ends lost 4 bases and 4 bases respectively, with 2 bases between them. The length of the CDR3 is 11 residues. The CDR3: CASSFYNEQFF. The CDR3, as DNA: TGTGCCAGCAGTTTTTACAATGAGCAGTTCTTC.

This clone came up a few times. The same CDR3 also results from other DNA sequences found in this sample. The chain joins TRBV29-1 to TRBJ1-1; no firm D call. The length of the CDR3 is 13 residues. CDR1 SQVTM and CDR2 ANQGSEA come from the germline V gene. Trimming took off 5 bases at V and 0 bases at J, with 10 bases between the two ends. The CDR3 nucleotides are TGCAGCGTTAGTGGGGTGATGAACACTGAAGCTTTCTTT. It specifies CSVSGVMNTEAFF.

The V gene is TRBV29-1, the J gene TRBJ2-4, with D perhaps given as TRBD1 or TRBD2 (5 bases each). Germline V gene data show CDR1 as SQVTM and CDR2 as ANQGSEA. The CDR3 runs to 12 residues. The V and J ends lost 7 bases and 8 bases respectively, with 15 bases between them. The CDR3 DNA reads TGCAGCGCCGGGACCCCCGCGGACATTCAGTACTTC. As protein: CSAGTPADIQYF.

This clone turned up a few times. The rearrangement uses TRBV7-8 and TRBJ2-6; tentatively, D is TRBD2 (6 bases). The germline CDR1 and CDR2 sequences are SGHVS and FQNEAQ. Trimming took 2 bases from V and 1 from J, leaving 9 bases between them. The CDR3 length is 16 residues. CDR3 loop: CASSLSGRSGANVLTF. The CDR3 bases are TGTGCCAGCAGCTTAAGCGGGCGGTCTGGGGCCAACGTCCTGACTTTC.

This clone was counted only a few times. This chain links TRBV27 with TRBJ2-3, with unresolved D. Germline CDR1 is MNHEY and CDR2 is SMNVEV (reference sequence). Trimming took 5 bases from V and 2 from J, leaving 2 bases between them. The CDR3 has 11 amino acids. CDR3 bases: TGTGCCAGCAGTCACACAGATACGCAGTATTTT. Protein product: CASSHTDTQYF.

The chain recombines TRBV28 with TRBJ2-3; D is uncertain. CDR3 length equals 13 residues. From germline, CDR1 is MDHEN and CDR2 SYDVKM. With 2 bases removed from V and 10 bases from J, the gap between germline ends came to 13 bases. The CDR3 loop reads CASSLASRAAQYF. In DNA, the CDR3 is TGTGCCAGCAGTTTAGCCTCCCGGGCGGCGCAGTATTTT.

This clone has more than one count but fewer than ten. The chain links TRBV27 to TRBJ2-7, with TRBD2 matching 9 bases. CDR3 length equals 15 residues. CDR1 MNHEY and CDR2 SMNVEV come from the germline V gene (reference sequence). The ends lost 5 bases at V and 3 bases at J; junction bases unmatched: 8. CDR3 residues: CASSHTDSGSYEQYF. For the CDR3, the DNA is TGTGCCAGCAGTCACACTGATAGCGGGAGCTACGAGCAGTACTTC.